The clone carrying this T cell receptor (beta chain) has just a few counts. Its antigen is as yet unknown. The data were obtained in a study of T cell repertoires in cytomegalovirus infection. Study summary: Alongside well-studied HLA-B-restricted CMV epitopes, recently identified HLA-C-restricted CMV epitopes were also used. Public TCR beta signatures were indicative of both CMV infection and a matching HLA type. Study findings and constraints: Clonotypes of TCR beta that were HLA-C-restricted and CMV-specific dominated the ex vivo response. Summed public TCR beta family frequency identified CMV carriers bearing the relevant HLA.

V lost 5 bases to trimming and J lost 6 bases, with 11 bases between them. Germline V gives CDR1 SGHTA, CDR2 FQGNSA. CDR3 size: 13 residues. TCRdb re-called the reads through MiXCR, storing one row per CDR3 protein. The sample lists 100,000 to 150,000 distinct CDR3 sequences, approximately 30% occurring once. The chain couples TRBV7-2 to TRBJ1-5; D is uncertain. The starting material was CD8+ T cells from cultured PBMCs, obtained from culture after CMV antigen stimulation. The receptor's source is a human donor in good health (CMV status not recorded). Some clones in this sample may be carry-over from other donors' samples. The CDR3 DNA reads TGTGCCAGCAGCCCTGTGGTTTTTCAGCCCCAGCATTTT. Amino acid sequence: CASSPVVFQPQHF. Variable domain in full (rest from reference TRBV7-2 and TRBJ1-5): GAGVSQSPSNKVTEKGKDVELRCDPISGHTALYWYRQSLGQGLEFLIYFQGNSAPDKSGLPSDRFSAERTGGSVSTLTIQRTQQEDSAVYLCASSPVVFQPQHFGDGTRLSIL.